Listed below are T cell receptor beta chains from one sample, sequenced in a study of blood T cell repertoires in COVID-19. Here immunoSEQ multiplex PCR was the method, and the copy in TCRdb shows in-frame clones only, minus some. The profile shows roughly 42,000 clones, 70% to 90% of them singletons. The sample was peripheral blood. The receptors were gathered from a human donor in a cohort sampled during active COVID-19. CDR3s include the opening cysteine and the closing phenylalanine or tryptophan. The D gene is left open where the match is weak.

D gene,V gene,CDR3 protein
.,TRBV4-2,CASSQYQGTGELFF
TRBD1,TRBV27,CASRTGGGQPQHF
.,TRBV7-2,CASSLEGGNTEAFF
TRBD2,TRBV3-1/TRBV3-2,CASSRGRGGIDTQYF
.,TRBV4-1,CASSRGGGNQPQHF
.,TRBV7-8,CASSLVEDLMNTEAFF
.,TRBV4-1,CASSQVGGASGYTF
TRBD1,TRBV20-1,CSAPDRGEAFF
.,TRBV10-3,CASRREGFYEQYF
.,TRBV19,CASSTGVEGRGKLFF
TRBD1,TRBV7-2,CALGQGWDGYTF
TRBD1,TRBV9,CASSEQGSYGYTF
TRBD2,TRBV2,CASAGRGGSLANEQFF
TRBD2,TRBV6-2/TRBV6-3,CASSPTSGSSDTQYF
.,TRBV7-9,CASSRGGSNTGELFF
TRBD1,TRBV6-2/TRBV6-3,CASSQTGVETQYF
TRBD1,TRBV30,CAWSKGQPFTDTQYF
TRBD1,TRBV12-3/TRBV12-4,CASSWTGSYEQYF
.,TRBV6-2/TRBV6-3,CASSGPPRGYTQYF
TRBD1,TRBV29-1,CSVLRDRVSYEQYF
.,TRBV27,CASSRLFPGRINYGYTF
TRBD2,TRBV6-6,CASSWTSGSTSEQFF
.,TRBV9,CASSVEFGSEQFF
.,TRBV9,CASSNGEPLGSPLHF
TRBD1,TRBV10-3,CAISVGQGVQPQHF